Sequencing of this TCR beta chain was carried out in a study of spatial heterogeneity in lung cancer (dated by TCRdb to about 2019). In terms of the full investigation: Beta-chain transcripts were consistently detected in greater numbers than alpha-chain transcripts, which likely reflects a higher abundance of beta-chain transcripts. In the raw uncorrected reads, each unique combination of TCR and UMI appeared on average more than ten times. The study quantitatively compared TCR alpha and beta repertoires across multiple tumor regions, matched nontumor lung and blood in non-small cell lung cancer. Nonsynonymous mutation counts, determined by whole-exome sequencing of tumor tissue, were related to features of the TCR repertoire. Both alpha and beta chains were TCR-sequenced in fewer than 250 tumor regions, under 85 matched nontumor lung samples and roughly 50 PBMC samples obtained at surgery.

This sample's time point label indicates: sample taken at primary tumor resection. Samples were obtained from approximately 72 patients with early-stage, untreated non-small cell lung cancer from the lung TRACERx cohort. For TCR sequencing, whole RNA was extracted from tumor and nontumor lung tissue, or from cryopreserved PBMC samples, and no cell sorting was done. Only patients with enough RNA available from two or more tumor regions were chosen for TCR sequencing. The research as a whole found: Confirming at a functional level the hypothesis that regional TCRs recognize regional mutations was considered to require additional single-cell paired TCR alpha and beta sequencing. Ubiquitous expanded tumor TCRs were found in blood more often at tumor resection than at routine follow-up.

This clonotype came up many times. No cognate antigen has been identified for it. Base-call qualities are not available, and no considerably larger clone is one nucleotide away. Receptor amplification or capture employed 5' RACE. TCRdb lists the instrument as NextSeq 500. In the TCR library protocol, a unique molecular identifier was attached to each TCR cDNA molecule so that PCR and sequencing errors could be corrected. Under the source paper's analysis protocol: Decombinator tools were used for TCR identification, UMI-based error correction and CDR3 extraction. TCRs above a frequency of 2 per 1,000, corresponding to the top 1% of the tumor frequency distribution, were defined as expanded. Each repertoire was subsampled 100 times to 5,000 TCRs, after which Renyi diversity was computed with the R vegan package. To build CDR3 similarity networks, amino acid triplet string-kernel similarity was used, and CDR3s were connected when their pairwise similarity was above 0.82. TCRdb took the public reads, trimmed them with fastp at Q25, ran MiXCR for clone calling and kept in-frame beta chains. Under each unique CDR3 protein, matching rows form one entry showing the most common genes and DNA. TCRdb's processing, not the authors' own work, is the source of the V and J calls. This sample gives under 30,000 distinct CDR3 sequences in total; approximately 4.6% of them show up just once. The ten most abundant clones make up roughly 5.2% of the sample.

Relative to germline, V is missing 5 bases and J is missing 9 bases, with 9 bases of the junction outside any gene match. The CDR3 runs 16 amino acids, cysteine and phenylalanine included. CDR3 DNA is the only sequence kept; it has 48 bases, read in frame from the first base. Taken from the germline V gene, the CDR1 and CDR2 loops are SGHVS and FQNEAQ. The receptor was isolated from a male donor with early-stage non-small cell lung cancer. The rearrangement joined TRBV7-8 to TRBJ2-1; 14 of the junction bases match TRBD2. Source: PBMCs, taken at surgery. CDR3 loop: CASSRGTSGRVGEQFF. The DNA sequence reads TGTGCCAGCAGCAGAGGGACTAGCGGGAGAGTCGGTGAGCAGTTCTTC.